The entry below describes one TCR beta chain. These data come from a study of blood T cell repertoires in COVID-19. For the study at large: The study drew acute and convalescent COVID-19 samples from the United States, Italy and Spain. T cells, B-cell-depleted T cells, or PBMCs provided the cDNA or gDNA that served as material.

In the source study's methods: Amplification of reference gene primers was used by the study to estimate nucleated cell counts. Profiling relied on immunoSEQ multiplex PCR, and the TCRdb table lists in-frame clones only, not all of them. V and J calls and clone size come straight from that table; D and trimming were deduced from the DNA. The table lists about 220,000 clones, about 90% of them singletons. The receptor comes from a middle-aged man with active or convalescent COVID-19. What was sequenced was peripheral blood.

The CDR3 DNA follows: TGTGCCAGCAGTTACTCTCCAGGGAACGGCGAGCAGTACTTC. Protein product: CASSYSPGNGEQYF. The chain carries TRBV6-5 and TRBJ2-7; TRBD1 is a possible D gene (5 bases). The V gene lost 0 bases and the J gene lost 6 bases, with 12 bases spanning the gap. The CDR3 runs 14 residues. The V gene's germline CDR1 is MNHEY and CDR2 SVGAGI.